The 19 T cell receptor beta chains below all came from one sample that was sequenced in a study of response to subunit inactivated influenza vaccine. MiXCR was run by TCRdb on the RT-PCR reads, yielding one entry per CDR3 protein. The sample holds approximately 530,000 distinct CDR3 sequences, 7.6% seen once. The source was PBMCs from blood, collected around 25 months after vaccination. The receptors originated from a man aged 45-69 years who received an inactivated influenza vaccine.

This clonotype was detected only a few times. The CDR3 coding sequence is TGCAGCGTTGAAGCTACACAGGGGGCGTTGCGGCAGTTCTTC. Protein: CSVEATQGALRQFF. The chain employs TRBV29-1 and TRBJ2-1; TRBD1 matches at 9 bases. CDR1 is SQVTM and CDR2 is ANQGSEA in the germline V gene. J lost 12 bases, V lost 1 base, and 10 bases had no gene match. CDR3 length: 14 amino acids.

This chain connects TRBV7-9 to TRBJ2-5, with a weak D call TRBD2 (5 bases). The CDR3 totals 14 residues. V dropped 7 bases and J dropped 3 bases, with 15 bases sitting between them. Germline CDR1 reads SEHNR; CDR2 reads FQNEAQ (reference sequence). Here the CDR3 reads CASNTVAGKETQYF. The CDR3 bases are TGTGCCAGCAACACCGTGGCCGGGAAAGAGACCCAGTACTTC.

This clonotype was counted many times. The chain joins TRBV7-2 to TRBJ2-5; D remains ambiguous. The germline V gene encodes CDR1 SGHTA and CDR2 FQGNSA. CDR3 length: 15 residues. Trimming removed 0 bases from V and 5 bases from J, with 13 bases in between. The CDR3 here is CASSLALSKGETQYF. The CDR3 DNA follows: TGTGCCAGCAGCTTAGCGCTTAGTAAGGGTGAGACCCAGTACTTC.

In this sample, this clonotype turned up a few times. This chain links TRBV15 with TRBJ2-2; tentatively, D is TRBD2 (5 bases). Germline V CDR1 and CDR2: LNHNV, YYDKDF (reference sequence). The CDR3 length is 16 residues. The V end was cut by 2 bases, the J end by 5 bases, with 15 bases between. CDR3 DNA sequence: TGTGCCACCAGCAGACGGGGTTTCCGGGAAACCGGGGAGCTGTTTTTT. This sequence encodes CATSRRGFRETGELFF.

The CDR3 coding sequence is TGCAGCGTTCGTACAGAGAATGGCTACACCTTC. Translated: CSVRTENGYTF. The chain links TRBV29-1 to TRBJ1-2, with D unclear. This CDR3 comprises 11 residues. V dropped 5 bases and J dropped 6 bases, with 10 bases sitting between them. Per germline, CDR1 SQVTM and CDR2 ANQGSEA.

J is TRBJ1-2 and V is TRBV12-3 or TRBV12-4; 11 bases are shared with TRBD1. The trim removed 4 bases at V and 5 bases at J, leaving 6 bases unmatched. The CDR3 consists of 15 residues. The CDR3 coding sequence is TGTGCCAGCAGTTCCGGACAGGGGGCGGGTTATGGCTACACCTTC. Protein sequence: CASSSGQGAGYGYTF.

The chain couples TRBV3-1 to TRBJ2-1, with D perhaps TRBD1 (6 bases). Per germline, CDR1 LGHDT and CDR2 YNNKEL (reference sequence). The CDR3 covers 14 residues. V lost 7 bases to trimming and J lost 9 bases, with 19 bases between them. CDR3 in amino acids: CASTQIGGVTEQFF. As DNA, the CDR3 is TGTGCCAGCACCCAGATAGGGGGAGTCACTGAGCAGTTCTTC.

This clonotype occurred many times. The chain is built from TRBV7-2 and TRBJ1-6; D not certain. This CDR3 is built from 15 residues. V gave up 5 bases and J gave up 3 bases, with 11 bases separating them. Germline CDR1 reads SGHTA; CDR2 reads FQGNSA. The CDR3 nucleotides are TGTGCCAGCAGCCCCGGACTTAGCTATAATTCACCCCTCCACTTT. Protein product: CASSPGLSYNSPLHF.

The CDR3 here is CASQERGLSSYEQYF. CDR3 sequence (DNA): TGTGCCAGCCAGGAGCGGGGGTTGAGCTCCTACGAGCAGTACTTC. The V call is TRBV7-2, the J call TRBJ2-7; TRBD2 aligns across 8 bases. Germline V gene sequence: CDR1 SGHTA, CDR2 FQGNSA. V lost 8 bases, J lost 0 bases, and 9 bases stayed unmatched. The CDR3 loop spans 15 amino acids.

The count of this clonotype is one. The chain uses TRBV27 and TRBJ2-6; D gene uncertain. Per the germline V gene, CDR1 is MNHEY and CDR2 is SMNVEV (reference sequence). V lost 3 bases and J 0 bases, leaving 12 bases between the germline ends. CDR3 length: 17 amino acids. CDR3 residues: CASSFLLRSSGANVLTF. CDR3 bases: TGTGCCAGCAGTTTCTTACTTCGGAGCTCTGGGGCCAACGTCCTGACTTTC.

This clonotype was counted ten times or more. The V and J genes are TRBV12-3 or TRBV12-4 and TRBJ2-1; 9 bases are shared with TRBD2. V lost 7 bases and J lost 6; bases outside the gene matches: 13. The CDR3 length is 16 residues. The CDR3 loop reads CASTLGWREGPNEQFF. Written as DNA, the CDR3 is TGTGCCAGCACCCTCGGGTGGCGGGAGGGCCCCAATGAGCAGTTCTTC.

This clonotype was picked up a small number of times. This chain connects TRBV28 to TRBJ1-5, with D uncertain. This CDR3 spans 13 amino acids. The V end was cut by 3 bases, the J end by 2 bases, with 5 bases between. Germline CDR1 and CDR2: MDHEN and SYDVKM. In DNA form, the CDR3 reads TGTGCCAGCAGTTTTTTGGGCAATCAGCCCCAGCATTTT. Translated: CASSFLGNQPQHF.

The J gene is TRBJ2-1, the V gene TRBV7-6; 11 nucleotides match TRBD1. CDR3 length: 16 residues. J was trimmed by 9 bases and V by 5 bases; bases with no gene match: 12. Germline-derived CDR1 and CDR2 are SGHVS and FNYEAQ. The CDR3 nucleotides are TGTGCCAGCAGCCTAAGTTTGGGGACAGGGGGTATTGAGCAGTTCTTC. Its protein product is CASSLSLGTGGIEQFF.

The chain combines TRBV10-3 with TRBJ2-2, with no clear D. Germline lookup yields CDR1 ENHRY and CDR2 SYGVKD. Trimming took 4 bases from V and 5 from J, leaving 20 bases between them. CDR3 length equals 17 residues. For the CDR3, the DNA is TGTGCCATCAGTGGAAAATTTGGCCTTCTTAGTACCGGGGAGCTGTTTTTT. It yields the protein CAISGKFGLLSTGELFF.

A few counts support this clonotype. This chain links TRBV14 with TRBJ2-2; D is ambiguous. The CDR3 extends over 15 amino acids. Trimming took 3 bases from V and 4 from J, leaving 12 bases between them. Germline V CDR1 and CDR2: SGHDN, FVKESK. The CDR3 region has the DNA TGTGCCAGCAGCCAGAACTTAGGCGGCACCGGGGAGCTGTTTTTT. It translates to CASSQNLGGTGELFF.

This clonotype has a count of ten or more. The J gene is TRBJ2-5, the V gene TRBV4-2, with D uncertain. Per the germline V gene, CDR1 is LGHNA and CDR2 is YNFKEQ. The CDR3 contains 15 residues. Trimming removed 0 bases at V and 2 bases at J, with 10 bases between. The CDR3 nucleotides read TGTGCCAGCAGCCAAGATGGGTCAGTTCAAGAGACCCAGTACTTC. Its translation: CASSQDGSVQETQYF.

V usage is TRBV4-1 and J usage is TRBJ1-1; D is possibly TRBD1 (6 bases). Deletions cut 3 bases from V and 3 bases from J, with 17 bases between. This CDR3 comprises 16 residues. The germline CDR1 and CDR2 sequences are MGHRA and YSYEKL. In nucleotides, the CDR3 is TGCGCCAGCAGCCATTCCCAGGGGATAGGGGACACTGAAGCTTTCTTT. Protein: CASSHSQGIGDTEAFF.

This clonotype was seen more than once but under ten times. CDR3 protein: CASSDYGSLAGSNEQFF. CDR3 nucleotides: TGTGCCAGCAGTGACTACGGTTCACTAGCGGGAAGCAATGAGCAGTTCTTC. J is TRBJ2-1 and V is TRBV6-2 or TRBV6-3, with 10 bases aligning to TRBD2. The CDR3 is 17 residues long. V shed 5 bases and J 6 bases; nucleotides not matched to a gene: 13. Per the germline V gene, CDR1 is MNHEY and CDR2 is SVGEGT.

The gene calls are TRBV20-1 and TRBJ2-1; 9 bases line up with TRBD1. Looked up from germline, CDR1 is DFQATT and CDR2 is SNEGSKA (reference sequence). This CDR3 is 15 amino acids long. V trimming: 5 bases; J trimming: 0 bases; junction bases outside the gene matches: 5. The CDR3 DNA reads TGCAGTGCTCATACAGGGGGCGGCTCCTACAATGAGCAGTTCTTC. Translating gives CSAHTGGGSYNEQFF.